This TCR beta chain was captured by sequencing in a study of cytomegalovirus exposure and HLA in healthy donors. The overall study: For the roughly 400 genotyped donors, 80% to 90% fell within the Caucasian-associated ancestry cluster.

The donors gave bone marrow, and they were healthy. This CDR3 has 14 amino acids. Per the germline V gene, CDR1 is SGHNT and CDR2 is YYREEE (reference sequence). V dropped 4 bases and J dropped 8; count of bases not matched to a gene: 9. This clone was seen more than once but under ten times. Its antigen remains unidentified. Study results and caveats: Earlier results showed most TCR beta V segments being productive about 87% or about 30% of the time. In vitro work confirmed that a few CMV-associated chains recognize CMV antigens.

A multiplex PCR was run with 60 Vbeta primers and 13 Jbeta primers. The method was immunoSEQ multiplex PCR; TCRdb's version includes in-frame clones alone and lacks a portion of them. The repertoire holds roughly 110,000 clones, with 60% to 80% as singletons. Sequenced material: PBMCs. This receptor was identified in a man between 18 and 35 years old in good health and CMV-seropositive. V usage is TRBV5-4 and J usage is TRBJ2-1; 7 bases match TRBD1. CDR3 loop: CASSPRTGGDEQFF. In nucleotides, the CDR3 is TGTGCCAGCAGCCCCCGGACAGGTGGGGATGAGCAGTTCTTC.